Here is one T cell receptor (beta chain) with its context. The sample is drawn from a study of T-cell reconstitution after alpha-beta-depleted transplantation in children. TCRbeta library preparation incorporated unique molecular identifiers. Each CDR3 protein is one row after TCRdb ran MiXCR on the PCR reads. The table lists hundreds of thousands of distinct CDR3 sequences, approximately 29% of them singletons. The TCR comes from a human donor who donated a stem cell graft to a child with aplastic anemia. The sequences come from PBMCs from the stem cell graft donor, collected from the stem cell graft.

The CDR3 DNA sequence: TGCGCCAGCAGTCTCCAAGTTGCGGGTGAGCAGTTCTTC. As protein: CASSLQVAGEQFF. The V call is TRBV4-3, the J call TRBJ2-1; TRBD2 is a possible D gene (5 bases). Germline CDR1 LGHNA, CDR2 YSLEER. Trimming left V 6 bases short and J 9 bases short, with 15 bases between. The CDR3 consists of 13 residues.